The clone carrying this T cell receptor (beta chain) was seen ten or more times. TCRdb independently ran MiXCR on the PCR reads; one entry per CDR3 protein. This sample has about 8,900 distinct CDR3 sequences, with roughly 23% found just once. These data are taken from a study of CXCR3 chemokines and chemotherapy response in bladder cancer. Trimming removed 6 bases from V and 4 bases from J, with 15 bases in between. Germline V gene data show CDR1 as MNHEY and CDR2 as SMNVEV (reference sequence). The CDR3 is 14 residues long. The specimen was collected from a patient whose treatment included neoadjuvant chemotherapy. The receptor's source is a human donor with bladder cancer that did not respond to neoadjuvant chemotherapy. The rearrangement links TRBV27 to TRBJ1-1, with a weak D call TRBD1 (5 bases). Written as DNA, the CDR3 is TGTGCCAGCAGCCTGAAGCCGGGGACCACTGAAGCTTTCTTT. The encoded protein is CASSLKPGTTEAFF.